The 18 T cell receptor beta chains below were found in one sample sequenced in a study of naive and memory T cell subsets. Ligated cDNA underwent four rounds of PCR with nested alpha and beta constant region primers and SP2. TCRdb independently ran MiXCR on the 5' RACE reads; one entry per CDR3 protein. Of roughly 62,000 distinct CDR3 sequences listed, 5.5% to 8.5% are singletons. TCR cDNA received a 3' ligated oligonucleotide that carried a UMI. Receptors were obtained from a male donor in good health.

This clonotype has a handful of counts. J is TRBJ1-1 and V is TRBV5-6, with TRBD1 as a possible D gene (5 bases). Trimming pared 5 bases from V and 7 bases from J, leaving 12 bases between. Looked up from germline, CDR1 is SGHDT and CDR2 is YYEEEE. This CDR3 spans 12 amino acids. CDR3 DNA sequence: TGTGCCAGCAGTTGGCGGGACGGTGAAGCTTTCTTT. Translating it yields CASSWRDGEAFF.

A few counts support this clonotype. The CDR3 nucleotides are TGTGCCAGCAGCCAAGCCAGGACAGAGAGTCAAAATGAGCAGTTCTTC. Translating gives CASSQARTESQNEQFF. The J gene is TRBJ2-1, the V gene TRBV3-1; maybe TRBD1 (6 bases). Per the germline V gene, CDR1 is LGHDT and CDR2 is YNNKEL (reference sequence). Trimming stripped 1 base from V and 7 bases from J, with 17 bases between. The CDR3 totals 16 residues.

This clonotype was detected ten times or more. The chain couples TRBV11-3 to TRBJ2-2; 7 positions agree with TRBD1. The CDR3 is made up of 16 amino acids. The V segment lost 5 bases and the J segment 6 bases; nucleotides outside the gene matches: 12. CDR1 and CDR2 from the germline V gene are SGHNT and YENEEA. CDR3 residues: CASSARTGELSGELFF. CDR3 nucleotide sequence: TGTGCCAGCAGCGCTCGAACAGGGGAGTTATCCGGGGAGCTGTTTTTT.

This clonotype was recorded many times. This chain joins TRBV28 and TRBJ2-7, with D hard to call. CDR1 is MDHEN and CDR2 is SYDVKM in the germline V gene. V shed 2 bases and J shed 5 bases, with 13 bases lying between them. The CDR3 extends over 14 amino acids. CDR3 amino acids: CASSLTTQGNEQYF. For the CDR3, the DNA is TGTGCCAGCAGTTTAACCACGCAAGGGAACGAGCAGTACTTC.

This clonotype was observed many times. CDR3 bases: TGCGCCAGCAGCCCAGCCAACACAGATACGCAGTATTTT. It is translated as CASSPANTDTQYF. The chain links TRBV5-1 to TRBJ2-3; D not resolved. This CDR3 contains 13 residues. The ends were cut back, 4 bases at V and 2 bases at J, with 8 bases in the middle. Germline lookup yields CDR1 SGHRS and CDR2 YFSETQ.

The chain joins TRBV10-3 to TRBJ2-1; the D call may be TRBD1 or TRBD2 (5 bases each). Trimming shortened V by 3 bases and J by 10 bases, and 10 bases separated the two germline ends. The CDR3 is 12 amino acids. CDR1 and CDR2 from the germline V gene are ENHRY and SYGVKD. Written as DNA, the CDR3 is TGTGCCATCAGTGAACAGAGGGGCGAGCAGTTCTTC. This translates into CAISEQRGEQFF.

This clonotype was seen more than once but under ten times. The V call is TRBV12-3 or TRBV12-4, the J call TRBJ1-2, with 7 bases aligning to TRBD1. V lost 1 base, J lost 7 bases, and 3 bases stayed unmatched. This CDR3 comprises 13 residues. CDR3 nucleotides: TGTGCCAGCAGTTTAGAGGGGGCGGTTGGCTACACCTTC. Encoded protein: CASSLEGAVGYTF.

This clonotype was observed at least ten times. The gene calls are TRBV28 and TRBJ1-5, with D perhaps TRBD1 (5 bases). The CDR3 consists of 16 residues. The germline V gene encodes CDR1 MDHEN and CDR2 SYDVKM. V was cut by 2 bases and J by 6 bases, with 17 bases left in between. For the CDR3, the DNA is TGTGCCAGCAGTTTACAGGACATGGTTGACCGTCAGCCCCAGCATTTT. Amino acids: CASSLQDMVDRQPQHF.

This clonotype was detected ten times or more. This CDR3 reads CASSPEVLDTQYF. The CDR3 bases are TGCGCCAGCAGCCCGGAGGTGCTAGATACGCAGTATTTT. The chain recombines TRBV5-1 with TRBJ2-3; D possibly corresponds to TRBD2 (5 bases). Trimming left V 4 bases short and J 5 bases short, with 11 bases between. CDR1 is SGHRS, CDR2 YFSETQ, per germline. The CDR3 runs to 13 residues.

CDR3 DNA: TGTGCCATCAGTGGGCTCGACGGGACCCAGTACTTC. As protein: CAISGLDGTQYF. The chain carries TRBV10-3 and TRBJ2-5, with D uncertain. CDR1 ENHRY and CDR2 SYGVKD come from the germline V gene. V dropped 4 bases and J dropped 7 bases, with 10 bases sitting between them. The CDR3 consists of 12 residues.

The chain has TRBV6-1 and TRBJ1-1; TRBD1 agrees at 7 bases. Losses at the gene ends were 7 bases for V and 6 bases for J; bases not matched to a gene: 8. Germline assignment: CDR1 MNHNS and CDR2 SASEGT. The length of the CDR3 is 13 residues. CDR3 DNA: TGTGCCAGCAATCGACAGGGAGGCGCTGAAGCTTTCTTT. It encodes CASNRQGGAEAFF.

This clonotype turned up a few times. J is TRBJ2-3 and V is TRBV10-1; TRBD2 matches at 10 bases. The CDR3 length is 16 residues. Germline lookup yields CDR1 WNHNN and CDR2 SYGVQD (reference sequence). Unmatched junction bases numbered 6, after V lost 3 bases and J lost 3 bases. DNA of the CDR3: TGCGCCAGCAGTGAACGCCCTAGCGGGAGAACAGATACGCAGTATTTT. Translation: CASSERPSGRTDTQYF.

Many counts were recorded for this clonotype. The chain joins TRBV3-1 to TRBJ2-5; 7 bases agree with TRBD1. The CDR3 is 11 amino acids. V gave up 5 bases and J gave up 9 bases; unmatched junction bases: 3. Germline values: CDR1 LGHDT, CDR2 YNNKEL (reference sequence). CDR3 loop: CASSSGTAQYF. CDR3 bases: TGTGCCAGCAGCTCAGGGACAGCCCAGTACTTC.

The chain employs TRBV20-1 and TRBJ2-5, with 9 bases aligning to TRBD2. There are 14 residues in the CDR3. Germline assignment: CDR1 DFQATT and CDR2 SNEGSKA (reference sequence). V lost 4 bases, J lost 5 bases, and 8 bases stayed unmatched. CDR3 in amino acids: CSAIPREGWETQYF. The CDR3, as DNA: TGCAGTGCTATCCCGCGGGAGGGGTGGGAGACCCAGTACTTC.

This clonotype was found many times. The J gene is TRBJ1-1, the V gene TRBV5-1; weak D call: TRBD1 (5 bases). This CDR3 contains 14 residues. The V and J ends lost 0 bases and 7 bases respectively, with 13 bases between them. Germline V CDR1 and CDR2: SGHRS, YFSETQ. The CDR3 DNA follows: TGCGCCAGCAGCTTGGGGTGGGGGGAACTTGAAGCTTTCTTT. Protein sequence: CASSLGWGELEAFF.

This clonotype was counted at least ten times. DNA of the CDR3: TGCAGCGTTGGAAGCGGAGGGACAGCCGCTAACTATGGCTACACCTTC. It encodes CSVGSGGTAANYGYTF. The chain recombines TRBV29-1 with TRBJ1-2, with TRBD1 matching 7 bases. The ends lost 4 bases at V and 0 bases at J; junction bases unmatched: 11. Germline CDR1 reads SQVTM; CDR2 reads ANQGSEA. The CDR3 totals 16 residues.

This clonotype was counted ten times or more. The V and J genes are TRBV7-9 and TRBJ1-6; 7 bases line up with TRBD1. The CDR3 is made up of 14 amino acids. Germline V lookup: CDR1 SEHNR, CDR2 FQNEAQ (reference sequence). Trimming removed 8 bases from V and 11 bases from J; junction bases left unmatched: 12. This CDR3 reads CASGSGTAGAPLHF. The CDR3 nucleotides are TGTGCCAGCGGATCGGGGACAGCGGGCGCACCCCTCCACTTT. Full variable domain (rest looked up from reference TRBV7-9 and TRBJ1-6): DTGVSQNPRHKITKRGQNVTFRCDPISEHNRLYWYRQTLGQGPEFLTYFQNEAQLEKSRLLSDRFSAERPKGSFSTLEIQRTEQGDSAMYLCASGSGTAGAPLHFGNGTRLTVT.

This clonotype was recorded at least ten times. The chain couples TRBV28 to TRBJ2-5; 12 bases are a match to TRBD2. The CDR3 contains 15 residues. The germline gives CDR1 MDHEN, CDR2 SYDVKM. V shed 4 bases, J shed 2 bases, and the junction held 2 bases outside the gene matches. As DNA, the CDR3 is TGTGCCAGCAGTTCTCTAGCGGGAGGGCAAGAGACCCAGTACTTC. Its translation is CASSSLAGGQETQYF.